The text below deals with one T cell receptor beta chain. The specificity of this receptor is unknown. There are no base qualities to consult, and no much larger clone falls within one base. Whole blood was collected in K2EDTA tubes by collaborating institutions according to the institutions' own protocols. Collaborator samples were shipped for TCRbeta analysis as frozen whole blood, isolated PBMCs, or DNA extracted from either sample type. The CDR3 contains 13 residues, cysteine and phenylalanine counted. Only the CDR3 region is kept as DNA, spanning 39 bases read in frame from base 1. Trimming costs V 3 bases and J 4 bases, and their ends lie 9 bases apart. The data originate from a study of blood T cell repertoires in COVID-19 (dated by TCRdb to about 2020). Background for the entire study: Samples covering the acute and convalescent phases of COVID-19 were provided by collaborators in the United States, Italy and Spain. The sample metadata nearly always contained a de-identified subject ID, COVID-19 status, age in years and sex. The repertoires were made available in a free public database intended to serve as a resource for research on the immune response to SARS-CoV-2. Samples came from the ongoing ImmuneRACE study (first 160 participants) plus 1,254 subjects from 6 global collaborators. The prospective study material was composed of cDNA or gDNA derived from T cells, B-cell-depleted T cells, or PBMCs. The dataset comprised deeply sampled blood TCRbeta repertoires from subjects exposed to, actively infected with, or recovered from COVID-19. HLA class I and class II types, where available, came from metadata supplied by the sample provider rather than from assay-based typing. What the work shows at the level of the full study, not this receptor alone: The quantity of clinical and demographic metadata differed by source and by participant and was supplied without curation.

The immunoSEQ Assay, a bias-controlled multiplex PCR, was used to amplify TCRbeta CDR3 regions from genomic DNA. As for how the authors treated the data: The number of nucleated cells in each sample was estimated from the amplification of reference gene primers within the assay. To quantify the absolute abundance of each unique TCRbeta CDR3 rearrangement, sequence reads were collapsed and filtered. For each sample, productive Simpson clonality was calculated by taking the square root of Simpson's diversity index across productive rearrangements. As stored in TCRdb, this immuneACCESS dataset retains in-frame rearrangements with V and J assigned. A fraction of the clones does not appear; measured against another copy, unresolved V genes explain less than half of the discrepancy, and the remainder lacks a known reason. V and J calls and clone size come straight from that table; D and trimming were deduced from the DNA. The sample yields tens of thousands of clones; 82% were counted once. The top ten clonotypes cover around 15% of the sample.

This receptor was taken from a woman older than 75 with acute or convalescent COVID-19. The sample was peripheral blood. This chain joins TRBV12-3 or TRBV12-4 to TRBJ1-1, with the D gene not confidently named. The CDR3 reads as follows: CASSLREVTEAFF. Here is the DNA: TGTGCCAGCAGTTTGAGGGAGGTCACTGAAGCTTTCTTT.